Here is one TCR beta chain with its context. Antigen specificity is unknown. Libraries were prepared by immunoSEQ multiplex PCR; TCRdb keeps only in-frame clonotypes and omits some of them. This repertoire shows some 13,000 clones, almost 85% found once; its top ten account for 20% to 30%. The sample originates from a study of graft-versus-host responses after intestinal transplantation. At the level of the study: Among the recipients, transplants were multivisceral, liver-intestinal, or isolated intestinal. The recipients all started with anti-thymocyte globulin induction and then took tacrolimus and steroids for 3 to 4 years.

Study-level results: Marrow from the recipient contained GvH clones, some of which had appeared first in ileum or blood. With peak circulating GvH clone levels came an association with early post-transplant HvG declines.

This TCR was recovered from a human patient who received an intestinal transplant, so some T cells may come from the graft donor. The starting material was PBMCs, obtained after intestinal transplantation.

The CDR3 DNA reads TGTGCCAGCCGACTCCAGGGTAGCTCTGGGGCCAACGTCCTGACTTTC. It is translated as CASRLQGSSGANVLTF. The chain has TRBV11-1 and TRBJ2-6; maybe TRBD1 (5 bases). The length of the CDR3 is 16 residues. V was cut by 8 bases and J by 0 bases, with 14 bases left in between. CDR1 SGHAT and CDR2 FQDESV come from the germline V gene (reference sequence).